This TCR beta chain was found in a study of CD8 T cells in ankylosing spondylitis. TCRdb recomputed calls from the 5' RACE reads with MiXCR, one row per CDR3 protein. The sample lists 80,000 to 90,000 distinct CDR3 sequences, around 30% occurring once. V gave up 1 base and J gave up 3 bases, with 14 bases separating them. The CDR3 totals 16 residues. CDR1 SGHDN and CDR2 FVKESK come from the germline V gene. Study conclusions and caveats: One TCR beta motif, made up of roughly eight highly homologous variants, appeared characteristic of ankylosing spondylitis blood. Reportedly, significant enrichment of disease-linked clones occurred in matched ankylosing spondylitis synovial fluid. Some motif variants had been reported before (in reactive arthritis synovial fluid and blood).

There are many counts of this clonotype. The antigen is undetermined. The sequenced material came from blood, either unsorted or a sorted T cell fraction (not recorded which). This sequence originates from a male donor with ankylosing spondylitis or in good health (not recorded which). The chain joins TRBV14 to TRBJ2-3, with a weak D call TRBD2 (6 bases). CDR3 sequence (DNA): TGTGCCAGCAGCCAAGCTTGGCGGGGTATGACAGATACGCAGTATTTT. It yields the protein CASSQAWRGMTDTQYF.